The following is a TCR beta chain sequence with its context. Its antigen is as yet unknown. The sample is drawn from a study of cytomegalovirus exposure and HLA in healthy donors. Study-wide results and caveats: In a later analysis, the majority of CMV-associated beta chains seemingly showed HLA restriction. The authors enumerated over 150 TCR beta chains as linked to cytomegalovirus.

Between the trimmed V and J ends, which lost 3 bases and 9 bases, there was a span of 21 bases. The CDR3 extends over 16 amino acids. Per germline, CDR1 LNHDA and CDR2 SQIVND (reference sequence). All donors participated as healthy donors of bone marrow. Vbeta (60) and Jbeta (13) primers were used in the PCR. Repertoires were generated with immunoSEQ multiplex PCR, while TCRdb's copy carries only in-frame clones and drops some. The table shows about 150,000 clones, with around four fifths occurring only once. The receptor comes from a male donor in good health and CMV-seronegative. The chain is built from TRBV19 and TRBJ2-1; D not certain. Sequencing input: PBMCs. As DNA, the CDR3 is TGTGCCAGTAGTATGTTTTTGTGGGTCCGCCGCGGTGAGCAGTTCTTC. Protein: CASSMFLWVRRGEQFF.